This T cell receptor (beta chain) was captured by sequencing in a study of T cells in placental villitis. Overall study results and limits: CMV cases had CMV-specific clone frequency about 0.0099 versus 0.00097 in villitis of unknown etiology. Helper, regulatory and cytotoxic T cells, and maternal versus fetal cells, were indistinguishable; gamma-delta receptors were excluded. Small decidual contamination means some T cells, especially in controls, may be decidual.

Four cytomegalovirus and one Toxoplasma gondii villitis placentae were included. On this clone itself: Its antigen is undetermined.

Sequencing used immunoSEQ v4. Sequencing was performed with immunoSEQ multiplex PCR; in TCRdb, only in-frame clones are kept and a portion is missing. This sample carries almost 2,500 clones, approximately 78% of them seen once, and the ten largest clones take approximately 48%. The germline CDR1 and CDR2 sequences are SGHRS and YFSETQ. CDR3 size: 15 residues. Germline trimming cut 0 bases from V and 1 base from J; bases unmatched to any gene: 3. Material for sequencing was placental tissue containing maternal and fetal cells. This clonotype originated in a human patient with infectious villitis; the placental T cells may come from both mother and fetus. The chain has TRBV5-1 and TRBJ2-7; 8 nucleotides match TRBD1. The chain's CDR3 is CASSLAQGASYEQYF. CDR3 DNA sequence: TGCGCCAGCAGCTTGGCCCAGGGGGCTTCCTACGAGCAGTACTTC.